One TCR beta chain is described in this entry. The CDR3 runs 15 residues. Germline CDR1 and CDR2: LGHNT and FRNRAP. V lost 4 bases and J 4 bases, leaving 16 bases between the germline ends. TCRdb keeps only in-frame clones here, not all; method: immunoSEQ multiplex PCR. Of under 65,000 clones listed, roughly 94% are singletons. These data are taken from a study of T cell changes during pregnancy in multiple sclerosis. The clonotype originates from a female donor with multiple sclerosis, enrolled in a pregnancy study. The rearrangement uses TRBV12-5 and TRBJ1-2; a weak D match, TRBD1 (6 bases). The sequencing used CD8+ T cells from peripheral blood mononuclear cells, collected after pregnancy. CDR3 protein: CASGSGRGSVYGYTF. The CDR3 DNA follows: TGTGCTAGTGGTTCCGGCAGGGGTAGTGTCTATGGCTACACCTTC.